This T cell receptor beta chain was documented in a study of blood T cell repertoires in COVID-19. Study-level information: Acute and convalescent COVID-19 specimens originated in the United States, Italy and Spain.

Germline V gene lookup returns CDR1 SGDLS and CDR2 YYNGEE. CDR3 length: 16 residues. V lost 0 bases, J lost 1 base, and 13 bases lay in between. Per the study methods: It was from reference gene primer amplification that nucleated cell counts were estimated. Profiling relied on immunoSEQ multiplex PCR, and the TCRdb table lists in-frame clones only, not all of them. V and J calls and clone size follow that table, whereas D and trimming were derived from the DNA. The sample has more than 90,000 clones; around 85% are singletons. The V and J genes are TRBV9 and TRBJ1-2, with D hard to call. Material for sequencing was peripheral blood. This receptor was taken from a human donor in a cohort sampled during active COVID-19. CDR3 amino acids: CASSVDPSPDNYGYTF. The DNA for the CDR3 is TGTGCCAGCAGCGTAGATCCCTCGCCAGATAACTATGGCTACACCTTC.